These 17 T cell receptor beta chains were sequenced from one sample in a study of human T cells and chemical hapten exposure. One entry per CDR3 protein, called by TCRdb with MiXCR from the RACE reads. The sample has fewer than 150,000 distinct CDR3 sequences, about 14% seen once; the top ten hold approximately 2.8%. Regarding time point: pre-sensitization, week 0. Treatment given: therapeutic diphenylcyclopropenone sensitization with weekly scalp DPC. Sequencing was performed on whole blood, taken in connection with sensitization to the hapten diphenylcyclopropenone (DPC). These receptors were collected from a woman between 18 and 29 years old with alopecia areata. Some clones in this sample may be carry-over from other donors' samples.

This CDR3 is CASSAGNADTQYF. The CDR3 DNA reads TGTGCCAGCAGCGCTGGCAACGCAGATACGCAGTATTTT. The chain carries TRBV9 and TRBJ2-3, with no clear D. The CDR3 has 13 residues. The germline CDR1 and CDR2 sequences are SGDLS and YYNGEE. The V gene lost 3 bases and the J gene lost 4 bases, with 9 bases spanning the gap.

Of note for this clonotype: A read error may be the cause here, since a much bigger clone is one base away. Lacking the conserved final phenylalanine or tryptophan, this CDR3 likely reflects a read error. The chain employs TRBV18 and TRBJ1-1; no firm D call. The CDR3 extends over 16 amino acids. CDR1 and CDR2 (germline): KGHSH, LQKENI. Trimming removed 6 bases at V and 3 bases at J, with 20 bases between. The CDR3: CASSQTMSRQDTEAFS. CDR3 coding DNA: TGTGCCAGCTCCCAAACCATGTCACGCCAGGACACTGAAGCTTTCTCT.

The table lists this clonotype with many counts. The chain links TRBV3-1 to TRBJ1-3; the D is unclear. V was pared by 1 base and J by 3 bases, with 7 bases between. Germline CDR1 and CDR2: LGHDT and YNNKEL (reference sequence). This CDR3 has 14 residues. The CDR3 region is CASSQAAGGNTIYF. The CDR3 DNA reads TGTGCCAGCAGCCAAGCGGCTGGTGGAAACACCATATATTTT.

This clonotype was seen only a few times. The rearrangement uses TRBV7-9 and TRBJ2-3, with 9 bases fitting TRBD2. Germline V gene data show CDR1 as SEHNR and CDR2 as FQNEAQ (reference sequence). The trim removed 1 base at V and 0 bases at J, leaving 5 bases unmatched. This CDR3 is 17 amino acids long. CDR3 coding DNA: TGTGCCAGCAGCTTAGGGCTAGCGGGGCCTAGCACAGATACGCAGTATTTT. It translates to CASSLGLAGPSTDTQYF.

The chain is built from TRBV4-2 and TRBJ1-3; D perhaps matches TRBD1 (6 bases). The V end was cut by 2 bases, the J end by 3 bases, with 11 bases between. CDR3 length: 15 residues. Germline-derived CDR1 and CDR2 are LGHNA and YNFKEQ. This chain's CDR3 is CASSQTGRNGNTIYF. For the CDR3, the DNA is TGTGCCAGCAGCCAAACAGGGAGGAATGGAAACACCATATATTTT.

This clonotype was detected many times. V is TRBV20-1 and J is TRBJ2-3; the D gene is possibly TRBD2 (6 bases). Trimming removed 5 bases at V and 0 bases at J, with 15 bases between. CDR1 and CDR2 from the germline V gene are DFQATT and SNEGSKA (reference sequence). The CDR3 loop spans 15 amino acids. Here the CDR3 DNA reads TGCAGTGCTGGCCGGGACTCATATAGCACAGATACGCAGTATTTT. Translated, it gives CSAGRDSYSTDTQYF.

The chain is built from TRBV18 and TRBJ1-5, with unresolved D. Germline V CDR1 and CDR2: KGHSH, LQKENI. The CDR3 spans 14 residues. V dropped 2 bases and J dropped 6 bases, with 11 bases sitting between them. This CDR3 reads CASSPDGPGQPQHF. The CDR3 DNA follows: TGTGCCAGCTCACCAGATGGGCCAGGTCAGCCCCAGCATTTT.

This clonotype was detected ten times or more. This rearrangement joins TRBV19 to TRBJ1-2; possibly TRBD1 for D (5 bases). This CDR3 region has 14 residues. Germline V gene lookup returns CDR1 LNHDA and CDR2 SQIVND (reference sequence). V lost 3 bases, J lost 5 bases, and 13 bases lay in between. The CDR3 reads CASSMGRTRYGYTF. The CDR3 DNA follows: TGTGCCAGTAGTATGGGACGGACTAGGTATGGCTACACCTTC.

This chain links TRBV4-3 with TRBJ2-7, with D perhaps being TRBD1 or TRBD2 (5 bases each). This CDR3 is built from 12 residues. Per germline, CDR1 LGHNA and CDR2 YSLEER. V shed 5 bases and J shed 7 bases, with 12 bases lying between them. The CDR3 region is CASSFLWGEQYF. The CDR3 DNA follows: TGCGCCAGCAGCTTCCTATGGGGGGAGCAGTACTTC.

The chain is built from TRBV20-1 and TRBJ1-2; D is undetermined. V lost 0 bases to trimming and J lost 6 bases, with 8 bases between them. CDR1 DFQATT and CDR2 SNEGSKA come from the germline V gene (reference sequence). The CDR3 runs to 12 residues. This CDR3 is CSARDLTDGYTF. As DNA, the CDR3 is TGCAGTGCTAGAGATCTCACCGATGGCTACACCTTC.

A few counts support this clonotype. V and J are TRBV6-2 or TRBV6-3 and TRBJ2-5; D is possibly TRBD2 (5 bases). With 2 bases removed from V and 2 bases from J, the gap between germline ends came to 6 bases. Looked up from germline, CDR1 is MNHEY and CDR2 is SVGEGT. The CDR3 is 13 residues long. CDR3: CASSYGEQETQYF. The CDR3 DNA reads TGTGCCAGCAGTTACGGGGAGCAAGAGACCCAGTACTTC.

The sample holds a few counts of this clonotype. The rearrangement joins TRBV4-1 to TRBJ2-7; 7 bases agree with TRBD1. The V gene end was trimmed by 4 bases and the J gene end by 2 bases; junction bases not matched to a gene: 5. The CDR3 totals 14 residues. Germline V gives CDR1 MGHRA, CDR2 YSYEKL. CDR3: CASSRPGQAYEQYF. CDR3 nucleotides: TGCGCCAGCAGCCGCCCAGGACAGGCCTACGAGCAGTACTTC.

This clonotype was seen only a few times. The gene calls are TRBV7-8 and TRBJ1-2; the D gene is possibly TRBD1 (5 bases). V shed 3 bases and J shed 6 bases, with 14 bases lying between them. CDR1 SGHVS and CDR2 FQNEAQ come from the germline V gene. The CDR3 totals 14 residues. The CDR3 loop reads CASSFGLWDDGYTF. DNA for the CDR3: TGTGCCAGCAGCTTCGGCCTTTGGGACGATGGCTACACCTTC.

V is TRBV4-1 and J is TRBJ1-1; unclear D gene. The CDR3 runs 15 residues. With 0 bases removed from V and 4 bases from J, the gap between germline ends came to 12 bases. CDR1 and CDR2 from the germline V gene are MGHRA and YSYEKL. DNA for the CDR3: TGCGCCAGCAGCCAAGACAAGACCGACGGCACTGAAGCTTTCTTT. This sequence encodes CASSQDKTDGTEAFF.

This clonotype was found many times. The CDR3 DNA follows: TGCAGTGCTAGAGACCGGTCGGGGGGGCCCTCCGAGCAGTACTTC. Its protein product is CSARDRSGGPSEQYF. The chain joins TRBV20-1 to TRBJ2-7; 8 nucleotides line up with TRBD2. The ends lost 0 bases at V and 6 bases at J; junction bases unmatched: 10. The CDR3 length is 15 residues. The germline CDR1 and CDR2 sequences are DFQATT and SNEGSKA (reference sequence).

This clonotype was observed a few times. This chain uses TRBV19 with TRBJ1-5; 7 positions match TRBD1. The CDR3 loop spans 14 amino acids. Per germline, CDR1 LNHDA and CDR2 SQIVND (reference sequence). The trim removed 4 bases at V and 7 bases at J, leaving 7 bases unmatched. The CDR3 here is CASSTPGGLQPQHF. The CDR3 DNA is TGTGCCAGTAGTACTCCAGGGGGATTACAGCCCCAGCATTTT.

This clonotype was seen more than once but under ten times. The chain uses TRBV12-3 or TRBV12-4 and TRBJ2-3, with D tentatively TRBD1 (5 bases). The CDR3 contains 14 residues. Trimming pared 5 bases from V and 2 bases from J, leaving 11 bases between. The CDR3 is CASSAVRATDTQYF. The CDR3 region has the DNA TGTGCCAGCAGTGCGGTCAGGGCCACAGATACGCAGTATTTT.